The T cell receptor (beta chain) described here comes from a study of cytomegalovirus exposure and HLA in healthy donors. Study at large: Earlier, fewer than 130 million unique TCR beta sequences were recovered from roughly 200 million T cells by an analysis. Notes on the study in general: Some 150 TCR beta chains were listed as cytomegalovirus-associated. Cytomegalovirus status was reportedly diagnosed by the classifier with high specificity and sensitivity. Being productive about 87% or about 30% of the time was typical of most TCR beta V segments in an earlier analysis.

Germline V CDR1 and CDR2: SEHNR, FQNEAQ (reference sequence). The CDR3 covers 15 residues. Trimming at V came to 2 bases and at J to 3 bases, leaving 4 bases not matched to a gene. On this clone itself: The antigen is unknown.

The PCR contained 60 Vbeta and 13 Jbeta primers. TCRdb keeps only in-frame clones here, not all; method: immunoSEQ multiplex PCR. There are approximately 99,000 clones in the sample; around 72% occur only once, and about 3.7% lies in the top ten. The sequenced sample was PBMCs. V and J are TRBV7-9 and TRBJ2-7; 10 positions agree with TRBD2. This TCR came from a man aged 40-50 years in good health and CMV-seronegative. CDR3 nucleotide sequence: TGTGCCAGCAGCTTAAGTGGACTAGCGGACTACGAGCAGTACTTC. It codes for CASSLSGLADYEQYF.